The text below deals with one T cell receptor beta chain. Its antigen is unknown. Data came from immunoSEQ multiplex PCR; TCRdb stores just in-frame clones and leaves some out. The repertoire holds some 97,000 clones, approximately 84% seen once, with about 0.93% in the top ten. The data originate from a study of graft-versus-host responses after intestinal transplantation. Study at large: Recipients received multivisceral, liver-intestinal, or isolated intestinal transplants. Recipients uniformly received anti-thymocyte globulin induction, followed by tacrolimus and steroids for approximately 3 years.

CDR1 is SGHRS and CDR2 is YFSETQ in the germline V gene. The CDR3 runs 15 residues. V trimming: 6 bases; J trimming: 3 bases; junction bases outside the gene matches: 6. V and J are TRBV5-1 and TRBJ1-4; 9 bases map to TRBD1. The TCR comes from a human donor who was the organ donor for an intestinal transplant. The material sequenced was unstimulated CD4+ T cells sorted from spleen or lymph node cells, taken before transplant. The CDR3 sequence is CASTHGDRANEKLFF. CDR3 coding DNA: TGCGCCAGCACCCATGGGGACAGGGCTAATGAAAAACTGTTTTTT.